The 10 T cell receptor beta chains below all came from one sample that was sequenced in a study of blood T cell repertoires in COVID-19. Clones were read by immunoSEQ multiplex PCR, and TCRdb kept only the in-frame ones, dropping some. This sample yields under 350,000 clones, of which more than 75% are seen a single time; around 2.6% belongs to the top ten. Sequenced: PBMCs or T cells enriched from blood (not recorded which). The receptors come from a man aged 55 to 69 who had recovered from COVID-19.

The chain has TRBV10-1 and TRBJ2-1; TRBD1 aligns across 8 bases. From germline, CDR1 is WNHNN and CDR2 SYGVQD (reference sequence). Unmatched junction bases numbered 9, after V lost 5 bases and J lost 0 bases. This CDR3 comprises 17 residues. CDR3 protein: CASSQGTGPLSYNEQFF. The CDR3 nucleotides are TGCGCCAGCAGTCAGGGGACAGGACCCCTCTCCTACAATGAGCAGTTCTTC.

This clone has only one observation. The CDR3: CASSDLLRGGRDNEQFF. CDR3 DNA: TGTGCCAGCAGTGACCTCCTTCGGGGCGGGAGGGACAATGAGCAGTTCTTC. The chain combines TRBV2 with TRBJ2-1, with 9 positions matching TRBD2. The CDR3 is 17 amino acids. Germline lookup yields CDR1 SNHLY and CDR2 FYNNEI. V lost 3 bases and J lost 5; bases outside the gene matches: 11. Complete variable domain (other parts from reference TRBV2 and TRBJ2-1): EPEVTQTPSHQVTQMGQEVILRCVPISNHLYFYWYRQILGQKVEFLVSFYNNEISEKSEIFDDQFSVERPDGSNFTLKIRSTKLEDSAMYFCASSDLLRGGRDNEQFFGPGTRLTVL.

The chain is built from TRBV7-9 and TRBJ1-2; 7 positions agree with TRBD1. The CDR3 is 16 residues long. Germline V lookup: CDR1 SEHNR, CDR2 FQNEAQ (reference sequence). Germline trimming cut 3 bases from V and 8 bases from J; bases unmatched to any gene: 15. CDR3 residues: CASSFGTEPHRRGYTF. The CDR3 DNA reads as TGTGCCAGCAGCTTCGGGACAGAGCCCCACCGTAGGGGCTACACCTTC.

Details on this clone: The sample carries other DNA sequences with the same CDR3. The chain employs TRBV7-9 and TRBJ2-7; D uncertain. Trimming took 1 base from V and 4 from J, leaving 5 bases between them. The CDR3 is 12 amino acids. Germline V gives CDR1 SEHNR, CDR2 FQNEAQ (reference sequence). CDR3 bases: TGTGCCAGCAGCTTAGACTTGTACGAGCAGTACTTC. Its protein product is CASSLDLYEQYF.

The V call is TRBV27, the J call TRBJ2-7; 8 nucleotides line up with TRBD2. CDR1 and CDR2 (germline): MNHEY, SMNVEV (reference sequence). The CDR3 length is 13 residues. Unmatched junction bases numbered 6, after V lost 8 bases and J lost 3 bases. The CDR3 protein is CASRQREYYEQYF. The CDR3 DNA sequence: TGTGCCAGCCGCCAGCGGGAGTACTACGAGCAGTACTTC.

This sequence joins TRBV3-1 (or the pseudogene TRBV3-2) and TRBJ2-7, with D tentatively TRBD1 (5 bases). Trimming pared 9 bases from V and 3 bases from J, leaving 12 bases between. CDR3 length: 12 residues. Germline CDR1 LGHDT, CDR2 YNNKEL (reference sequence). The CDR3 region is CARVQAGYEQYF. The DNA for the CDR3 is TGTGCCAGAGTACAGGCTGGCTACGAGCAGTACTTC.

CDR3: CASKILAGPGNEQFF. In nucleotides, the CDR3 is TGTGCCAGCAAAATACTAGCGGGCCCTGGGAATGAGCAGTTCTTC. This chain links TRBV5-4 with TRBJ2-1; 9 bases align to TRBD2. There are 15 residues in the CDR3. Germline V CDR1 and CDR2: SGHNT, YYREEE (reference sequence). Germline trimming cut 6 bases from V and 7 bases from J; bases unmatched to any gene: 11.

Here the CDR3 reads CASSFSGGASETQYF. The CDR3 nucleotides read TGTGCCAGCAGCTTCAGCGGGGGGGCCTCGGAGACCCAGTACTTC. The V gene is TRBV11-1, the J gene TRBJ2-5; 10 bases map to TRBD2. Germline trimming cut 3 bases from V and 5 bases from J; bases unmatched to any gene: 6. This CDR3 contains 15 residues. Germline CDR1 reads SGHAT; CDR2 reads FQDESV (reference sequence).

The gene calls are TRBV5-5 and TRBJ1-5; D is ambiguous. Looked up from germline, CDR1 is SGHKS and CDR2 is YYEKEE (reference sequence). There are 15 residues in the CDR3. V was clipped by 1 base and J by 0 bases, with 8 bases between them. The CDR3 bases are TGTGCCAGCAGCTTGCTTGTCTATAGCAATCAGCCCCAGCATTTT. This gives the protein CASSLLVYSNQPQHF.

This clone was counted once. The CDR3, as DNA: TGCAGCGTTGGTAGCTCCTATAGCAATCAGCCCCAGCATTTT. Amino acids: CSVGSSYSNQPQHF. The V call is TRBV29-1, the J call TRBJ1-5; D is unresolved. V dropped 4 bases and J dropped 0 bases, with 10 bases sitting between them. CDR3 length: 14 residues. CDR1 is SQVTM and CDR2 is ANQGSEA in the germline V gene.